This paragraph covers one T cell receptor (beta chain) sequence. The data are from a study of follicular helper T cells after annual influenza vaccination. Documented time point: 2015-2016 season, pre-vaccination. Donors with HIV/AIDS, active malignancy, immunomodulators or active illness were excluded. ICOS+CD38+ and ICOS-CD38- fractions were sorted from non-naive CD4+CXCR5+PD-1+ cells. Germline lookup yields CDR1 SGDLS and CDR2 YYNGEE. The CDR3 runs 15 residues. V trimming: 2 bases; J trimming: 2 bases; junction bases outside the gene matches: 6. Profiling relied on immunoSEQ multiplex PCR, and the TCRdb table lists in-frame clones only, not all of them. The sample has some 1,700 clones; 84% are singletons.

Sample: CXCR5+ CD38- circulating T follicular helper cells from blood, taken on the day of influenza vaccination. Subset denoted: circulating Tfh, non-naive CD4+CXCR5+PD-1+ (ICOS+CD38+ or ICOS-CD38-). This TCR was recovered from an adult who received the influenza vaccine. The rearrangement uses TRBV9 and TRBJ1-2; 7 bases map to TRBD1. The CDR3 sequence: CASSVQGDRNYGYTF. The CDR3 DNA sequence: TGTGCCAGCAGCGTCCAGGGGGATAGAAACTATGGCTACACCTTC.